The present T cell receptor beta chain was sequenced within a study of T-cell reconstitution after alpha-beta-depleted transplantation in children. This clonotype has a count of ten or more. This CDR3 is built from 13 residues. The germline V gene has CDR1 SQVTM and CDR2 ANQGSEA. The V gene end was trimmed by 6 bases and the J gene end by 4 bases; junction bases not matched to a gene: 3. A TCRbeta library incorporating unique molecular identifiers was prepared. TCRdb independently ran MiXCR on the PCR reads; one entry per CDR3 protein. In the table there are hundreds of thousands of distinct CDR3 sequences, roughly 14% of which are singletons.

This receptor was taken from a girl aged 2 to 9 with congenital amegakaryocytic thrombocytopenia, due to receive a stem cell transplant. The V call is TRBV29-1, the J call TRBJ2-2; 9 bases line up with TRBD1. The sequenced sample was PBMCs, obtained before TCRalphabeta/CD19-depleted stem cell transplant. CDR3 loop: CSVQGAGTGELFF. The CDR3 coding sequence is TGCAGCGTACAGGGGGCGGGCACCGGGGAGCTGTTTTTT.